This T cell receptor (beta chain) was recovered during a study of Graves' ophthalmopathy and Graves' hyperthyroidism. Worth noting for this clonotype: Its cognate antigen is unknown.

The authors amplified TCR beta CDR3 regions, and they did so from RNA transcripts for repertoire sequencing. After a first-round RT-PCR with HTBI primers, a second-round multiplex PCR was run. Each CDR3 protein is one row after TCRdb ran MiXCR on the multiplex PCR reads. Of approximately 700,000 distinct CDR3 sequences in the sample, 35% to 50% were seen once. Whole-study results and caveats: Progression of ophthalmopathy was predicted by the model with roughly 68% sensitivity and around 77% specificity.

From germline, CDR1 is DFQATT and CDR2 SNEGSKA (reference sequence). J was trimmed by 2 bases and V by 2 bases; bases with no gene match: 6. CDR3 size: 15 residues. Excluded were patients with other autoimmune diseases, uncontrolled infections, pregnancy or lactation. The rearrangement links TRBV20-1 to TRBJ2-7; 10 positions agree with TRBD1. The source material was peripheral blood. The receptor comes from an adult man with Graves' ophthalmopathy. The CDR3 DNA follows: TGCAGTGCTAGATACGTGACAGGGGGCCCCTACGAGCAGTACTTC. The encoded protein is CSARYVTGGPYEQYF.